This paragraph covers one TCR beta chain sequence. This sample was included in a study of chemoradiotherapy in HPV16-positive cancers. There are 15 residues in the CDR3. V shed 0 bases and J shed 2 bases, with 8 bases lying between them. CDR1 and CDR2 from the germline V gene are MNHEY and SVGAGI. Profiled with immunoSEQ multiplex PCR; TCRdb holds only in-frame clones, not every one. The sample gives about 68,000 clones, more than 70% of which show up once; 4.2% is in the top ten. The source material was blood, sampled from a patient who underwent chemoradiotherapy. V gene TRBV6-5 combines with J gene TRBJ1-5, with D hard to call. This clonotype was obtained from a human donor with HPV-associated anogenital cancer. CDR3 in DNA: TGTGCCAGCAGTTACTCCCGGAAGGGCAATCAGCCCCAGCATTTT. This codes for CASSYSRKGNQPQHF.